The present T cell receptor (beta chain) was sequenced within a study of response to subunit inactivated influenza vaccine (dated by TCRdb to between 2018 and 2020). About the investigation overall: Deep quantitative T cell receptor repertoire profiling was used in the study to track responses to a trivalent subunit inactivated influenza vaccine.

Libraries came from RT-PCR. The sequencing machine was an Illumina HiSeq 2500. TCRdb trimmed the raw reads at Q25, called clones with MiXCR and kept productive beta chains. Every CDR3 protein is listed once, alongside the most common genes and DNA of its rows. This sample gives roughly 650,000 distinct CDR3 sequences in total; 12% to 15% of them show up just once. The biggest ten clones account for 7.6% of the sample. What the research found in general, with its limitations: The authors suggested that each seasonal influenza vaccination may recruit only a limited number of new T cells.

In its sample, this clonotype was seen a few times. Its target antigen remains unknown. No much larger clonotype is one base removed from it; base qualities were not supplied. Taken from cysteine to phenylalanine, the CDR3 has 13 residues. The read is trimmed to its CDR3 DNA, 39 bases read in frame from base 1. After removal of 10 bases from V and 3 bases from J, the junction retains 6 bases not matched to a gene. This specimen was PBMCs from blood, taken around 15 days before vaccination. The sequence derives from a middle-aged man who received an inactivated influenza vaccine. Donor details come from another sample of the same person, matched by shared clones. The receptor chain draws on TRBV12-3 or TRBV12-4 and TRBJ2-1; 7 bases in the junction line up with TRBD2. The nucleotide sequence reads as follows: TGTGCCACCCGGGACTACCTCTACAATGAGCAGTTCTTC. This sequence encodes CATRDYLYNEQFF.